This T cell receptor (beta chain) is from a study of T-cell reconstitution after alpha-beta-depleted transplantation in children. The V gene's germline CDR1 is MDHEN and CDR2 SYDVKM. Trimming removed 3 bases from V and 1 base from J; junction bases left unmatched: 6. The CDR3 has 15 amino acids. This sample's TCRbeta library carried unique molecular identifier barcodes. MiXCR, applied by TCRdb to the PCR reads, yields one record per CDR3 protein. This table has about 230,000 distinct CDR3 sequences, around 12% appearing once. The sample holds many counts of this clonotype. The sample consisted of PBMCs from the stem cell graft donor, taken from the stem cell graft. The V call is TRBV28, the J call TRBJ2-7, with 7 nucleotides matching TRBD1. The sequence was obtained from a human donor who donated a stem cell graft to a child with acute lymphoblastic leukemia. CDR3 sequence reads: CASSFLRTGSYEQYF. The CDR3, as DNA: TGTGCCAGCAGTTTCCTACGGACAGGATCCTACGAGCAGTACTTC.